This TCR beta chain was observed in a study of beta chain features in type 1 diabetes. Whole-study findings and limits: Diminished insertions and augmented deletions at VDJ junctions characterized type 1 diabetes patients. Moderately but significantly shorter TCRB CDR3s were found in Type 1 diabetes patients in all four CD4+ subsets.

As every portion of the isolated RNA was reverse transcribed, the sequencing read expressed TCRB transcripts. This table comes from immunoSEQ multiplex PCR, and its TCRdb copy is limited to in-frame clones, with some not included. The sample records around 250,000 clones, approximately 14% being singletons. A heparinised blood draw that averaged about 120 mL was obtained once from each donor. Sorting based on CD45RO/CCR7/CD25/CD127/CD95/CD27 separated CD4+ naive, central memory, regulatory and stem cell-like memory cells. Over 95% purity was reached by all sorted populations. In its sample, this clone was seen a few times. Its antigen is currently unknown. J lost 11 bases, V lost 2 bases, and 7 bases had no gene match. The CDR3 spans 13 residues. Germline CDR1 reads GTSNPN; CDR2 reads SVGIG (reference sequence).

V and J are TRBV30 and TRBJ1-5; 9 positions match TRBD1. This sequence was found in a young man with type 1 diabetes. Sequenced material: naive CD4+ T cells from blood. The CDR3 DNA reads as TGTGCCTGGAGTACCCAGGGACAGGGCACCCAGCATTTT. Translated, it gives CAWSTQGQGTQHF.